This TCR beta chain derives from a study of cytomegalovirus exposure and HLA in healthy donors (dated by TCRdb to the late 2010s). About the full investigation: The 550 to 750 repertoires of the first cohort and the approximately 110 validation repertoires were produced on the same platform, according to a later analysis. The study aimed to test whether cataloging public T cell receptors could reveal signatures of past pathogen exposure. A separate validation cohort of roughly 130 different subjects was used in addition to the roughly 670-subject first cohort. The study combined high-throughput TCR immunosequencing, statistical association of individual TCRs with disease status, and machine learning to predict cytomegalovirus infection status. General conclusions and limits of the study: All 110 or so repertoires were used to score co-occurrence in the validation cohort in a later analysis, because that analysis had no HLA typing for the cohort. The authors suggested that the approach could potentially be generalized to other disease states and immunological phenotypes. A total of 150 to 200 TCR beta chains were listed by the study as associated with cytomegalovirus. The classifier was reported to diagnose cytomegalovirus status with high specificity and sensitivity in both the original and validation cohorts. Across donors, most TCR sequences were observed very rarely, whereas some public TCRs were present in many individuals. Three of the identified cytomegalovirus-associated TCR beta chains were confirmed in vitro to be specific for cytomegalovirus antigens. A later analysis found that TCRs clustered in the first cohort also tended to co-occur in the approximately 120 validation repertoires, with approximately 95% of cluster scores above 0.

As for this clone: The antigen it binds to is not known. No quality values exist for individual bases; no much larger clone is one base distant.

CDR1 SGHAT and CDR2 FQNNGV were looked up in the germline V gene. The junction carries 16 bases between V and J, which are trimmed by 5 bases and 0 bases respectively. The CDR3 starts with the cysteine, ends with the phenylalanine, and has 16 residues. Here the CDR3 DNA is all that survives: 48 bases in frame from base 1. Separate from the approximately 690-subject first cohort, the validation cohort of 120 subjects was the group to which the donors belonged. The library was generated by the immunoSEQ multiplex PCR assay. Per the source publication's procedure: A statistical classification framework was built for diagnosing cytomegalovirus status from the catalog of TCR beta chain sequences. Drawn from immuneACCESS, this table holds only the in-frame rearrangements with V and J called that TCRdb kept. Clones are partly lost; checked studies trace under half to an unresolved V gene and leave the rest unexplained. That table supplies the V and J calls and clone size; D and trimming were determined from the DNA. Here the sample has roughly 170,000 clones; 80% to 85% occur a single time. The top ten clonotypes cover about 3% of the sample.

Sequencing was done on a sample of PBMCs. The sequence joins TRBV11-2 to TRBJ1-1; TRBD1 could be the D gene, as 5 bases match. The sequence was obtained from a young woman in good health and CMV-seropositive. The encoded CDR3 is CASSQRQTFMNTEAFF. The DNA sequence is given as TGTGCCAGCAGCCAAAGACAGACCTTCATGAACACTGAAGCTTTCTTT.